This T cell receptor beta chain was found in a study of shared clonotypes between healthy human individuals. The donors were adults (healthy and HIV-negative) with no recent acute infections or vaccinations. Every donor, a Caucasian adult, lived in Nashville, Tennessee. Investigators divided CD4+ cells into CD45RA+ naive and CD45RA-negative memory subsets. Assay used: immunoSEQ multiplex PCR; TCRdb lists only in-frame clones, some missing. The data contain roughly 2.4 million clones, approximately 96% of them singletons. Sequenced input: naive CD4+ T cells sorted from blood. Subset in this sample: CD45RA+ positively selected. The TCR was taken from a man aged 18 to 30 in good health.

Here the CDR3 DNA reads TGTGCCTGGAGTCCTCTGACAGGGGAAAATGGTGGCTACACCTTC. This gives the protein CAWSPLTGENGGYTF. This sequence joins TRBV30 and TRBJ1-2; the match to TRBD1 covers 8 bases. Germline trimming cut 2 bases from V and 7 bases from J; bases unmatched to any gene: 12. Germline lookup yields CDR1 GTSNPN and CDR2 SVGIG (reference sequence). The CDR3 has 15 amino acids.